The 14 T cell receptor beta chains given below trace back to one sample, sequenced in a study of long-term antiretroviral therapy in people with HIV. Researchers report immunoSEQ v3.0 was run at survey level. Sequenced by immunoSEQ multiplex PCR; TCRdb stores in-frame clones only, minus some. The table records around 25,000 clones, about 90% of them present only once. The sample consisted of unsorted PBMCs, taken about 4.3 years after starting antiretroviral therapy. These receptors all come from a man aged 25 to 40 with HIV.

This chain connects TRBV6-5 to TRBJ2-1, with 11 bases fitting TRBD2. The V and J ends lost 5 bases and 9 bases, in that order; junction bases with no gene match: 9. Germline V lookup: CDR1 MNHEY, CDR2 SVGAGI. The CDR3 loop spans 15 amino acids. CDR3 sequence reads: CASSPDSGGAGEQFF. The CDR3 bases are TGTGCCAGCAGTCCCGATAGCGGGGGGGCCGGTGAGCAGTTCTTC.

This clone has only a few counts. The genes are TRBV5-1 and TRBJ2-7, with TRBD1 identical over 10 bases. The V gene end was trimmed by 4 bases and the J gene end by 2 bases; junction bases not matched to a gene: 12. Looked up from germline, CDR1 is SGHRS and CDR2 is YFSETQ. The CDR3 length is 17 residues. CDR3 in DNA: TGCGCCAGCAGCGCGCAGACAGGGGGCGAAAACCCCTACGAGCAGTACTTC. Protein sequence: CASSAQTGGENPYEQYF.

V usage is TRBV4-2 and J usage is TRBJ2-1, with TRBD2 matching over 10 bases. Germline-derived CDR1 and CDR2 are LGHNA and YNFKEQ. V dropped 1 base and J dropped 6; count of bases not matched to a gene: 0. The CDR3 loop spans 14 amino acids. CDR3 sequence (DNA): TGTGCCAGCAGCCAAGGACTAGCGGGCAATGAGCAGTTCTTC. Its protein is CASSQGLAGNEQFF.

This chain uses TRBV5-4 with TRBJ2-1; D gene uncertain. Germline values: CDR1 SGHNT, CDR2 YYREEE (reference sequence). V gave up 0 bases and J gave up 8 bases, with 3 bases separating them. The CDR3 is 11 amino acids. The CDR3 DNA follows: TGTGCCAGCAGCTTGGCCCATGAGCAGTTCTTC. Protein: CASSLAHEQFF.

About this clone: Germline is not matched at one junction end, which may reflect a read error. The rearrangement uses TRBV6-6 and TRBJ2-2; tentative D call: TRBD1 (5 bases). The CDR3 has 13 residues. Germline values: CDR1 MNHNY, CDR2 SVGAGI (reference sequence). CDR3: CASSYRGAGELFF. The CDR3 bases are TGTGCCAGCAGTTACAGGGGCGCCGGTGAGCTGTTTTTT.

The J gene is TRBJ2-2, the V gene TRBV7-6; 11 bases map to TRBD2. Germline values: CDR1 SGHVS, CDR2 FNYEAQ. Unmatched junction bases numbered 13, after V lost 6 bases and J lost 4 bases. The CDR3 totals 18 residues. The chain's CDR3 is CASSPGTSGPGVTGELFF. CDR3 bases: TGTGCCAGCAGTCCCGGGACTAGCGGACCCGGGGTCACCGGGGAGCTGTTTTTT. Using reference TRBV7-6 and TRBJ2-2 for the parts outside the CDR3, the full variable domain is GAGVSQSPRYKVTKRGQDVALRCDPISGHVSLYWYRQALGQGPEFLTYFNYEAQQDKSGLPNDRFSAERPEGSISTLTIQRTEQRDSAMYRCASSPGTSGPGVTGELFFGEGSRLTVL.

This rearrangement joins TRBV19 to TRBJ2-1, with D possibly matching TRBD2 (6 bases). V lost 7 bases, J lost 0 bases, and 19 bases lay in between. Germline V gene lookup returns CDR1 LNHDA and CDR2 SQIVND (reference sequence). The CDR3 runs to 17 residues. CDR3 sequence reads: CASTQAGLDSSYNEQFF. DNA of the CDR3: TGTGCCAGTACCCAAGCGGGCCTAGACAGCTCCTACAATGAGCAGTTCTTC.

Written as DNA, the CDR3 is TGTGCCAGCAGTTTGGGGACAGGGGAAATTGAGCAGTTCTTC. This sequence encodes CASSLGTGEIEQFF. J is TRBJ2-1 and V is TRBV28; 10 bases match TRBD1. V trimming: 3 bases; J trimming: 9 bases; junction bases outside the gene matches: 5. The CDR3 is 14 residues long. CDR1 and CDR2 from the germline V gene are MDHEN and SYDVKM.

The rearrangement joins TRBV27 to TRBJ2-5; D is undetermined. Germline V gene lookup returns CDR1 MNHEY and CDR2 SMNVEV (reference sequence). Trimming removed 6 bases at V and 2 bases at J, with 10 bases between. The CDR3 totals 13 residues. CDR3 region: CASSRLGQETQYF. Written as DNA, the CDR3 is TGTGCCAGCAGCCGGCTCGGGCAAGAGACCCAGTACTTC.

This chain joins TRBV7-9 and TRBJ2-7, with a weak D call TRBD2 (7 bases). The CDR3 length is 15 residues. CDR1 and CDR2 (germline): SEHNR, FQNEAQ (reference sequence). Trimming removed 8 bases from V and 5 bases from J, with 22 bases in between. CDR3 residues: CASQETGGGLHEQYF. For the CDR3, the DNA is TGTGCCAGCCAGGAAACTGGGGGGGGCCTCCACGAGCAGTACTTC.

The chain uses TRBV9 and TRBJ1-5; D uncertain. This CDR3 is 15 amino acids long. Germline V lookup: CDR1 SGDLS, CDR2 YYNGEE. V shed 0 bases and J shed 3 bases, with 10 bases lying between them. The CDR3, as DNA: TGTGCCAGCAGCGTAGAGAGTTCCCCCAATCAGCCCCAGCATTTT. This sequence encodes CASSVESSPNQPQHF.

The chain couples TRBV13 to TRBJ1-1, with a weak D call TRBD1 (6 bases). The V gene lost 5 bases and the J gene lost 4 bases, with 20 bases spanning the gap. This CDR3 contains 16 residues. Germline V gene lookup returns CDR1 PRHDT and CDR2 FYEKMQ (reference sequence). The CDR3 reads CASSLGAIRGATEAFF. CDR3 DNA sequence: TGTGCCAGCAGCCTGGGGGCAATCCGGGGGGCCACTGAAGCTTTCTTT.

The chain combines TRBV19 with TRBJ1-5; the match to TRBD1 covers 9 bases. The CDR3 consists of 15 residues. Germline lookup yields CDR1 LNHDA and CDR2 SQIVND (reference sequence). The J segment lost 6 bases and the V segment lost 6 bases, leaving 9 bases of the junction unmatched. The CDR3 DNA follows: TGTGCCAGTAGCAGCGGGACAGGGTTTTCTCAGCCCCAGCATTTT. Translation gives CASSSGTGFSQPQHF.

V usage is TRBV15 and J usage is TRBJ2-7; D might be TRBD1 or TRBD2, each matching 6 bases. CDR3 size: 16 residues. V dropped 1 base and J dropped 4 bases, with 17 bases sitting between them. The V gene's germline CDR1 is LNHNV and CDR2 YYDKDF (reference sequence). CDR3 DNA sequence: TGTGCCACCAGCAGAGGGGGTATGGCGGGACAATACGAGCAGTACTTC. It codes for CATSRGGMAGQYEQYF.